The clone carrying this TCR beta chain was recorded only once. Its antigen remains unidentified. This sample was taken from a study of T-cell reconstitution after alpha-beta-depleted transplantation in children. The study, taken as a whole, reports: From newly produced T cells came most of the T-cell counts and diversity one year after transplant. In patients about two months after transplant, alpha-beta T cells reportedly arose from several hundred expanded graft clones. In some patients, recipient T cells and intrathymic progenitors surviving conditioning explained high day-60 diversity.

For TCRbeta, the library was prepared with unique molecular identifiers. TCRdb fed the PCR reads into MiXCR, producing one record per CDR3 protein. The repertoire holds 350,000 to 500,000 distinct CDR3 sequences, with 43% as singletons. The trim removed 3 bases at V and 5 bases at J, leaving 14 bases unmatched. CDR1 is KGHSH, CDR2 LQKENI, per germline. The CDR3 sequence is 17 residues long. This TCR came from a girl aged 2 to 10 with aplastic anemia, due to receive a stem cell transplant. V usage is TRBV18 and J usage is TRBJ1-1, with 8 bases that match TRBD1. Material: PBMCs, obtained before TCRalphabeta/CD19-depleted stem cell transplant. CDR3 loop: CASSPRQGSGTGTEAFF. CDR3 nucleotide sequence: TGTGCCAGCTCACCGCGACAGGGGTCAGGGACGGGGACTGAAGCTTTCTTT.